This paragraph covers one T cell receptor beta chain sequence. Those who participated ranged in age from about 18 to 89 years and resided in 20 to 30 US areas. The data belong to a study of blood T cell repertoires in COVID-19. Study overall: Resolution of symptoms, clearance, or two negative PCRs was present in recovered Cohort 3 donors.

V was shortened by 7 bases and J by 5 bases, with 9 bases between the two germline ends. Germline V gene data show CDR1 as SGHAT and CDR2 as FQNNGV. The CDR3 totals 13 residues. The table came from immunoSEQ multiplex PCR; TCRdb's copy has only in-frame clones and leaves some out. This table has some 300,000 clones, 70% to 90% appearing once. The TCR was taken from a woman in her sixties in a cohort exposed to, infected with or recovered from COVID-19 (not recorded which). J is TRBJ1-6 and V is TRBV11-2, with D hard to call. Sequences were obtained from PBMCs or T cells enriched from blood (not recorded which). In DNA form, the CDR3 reads TGTGCCAGCACCCCCAGTCATAATTCACCCCTCCACTTT. It codes for CASTPSHNSPLHF.